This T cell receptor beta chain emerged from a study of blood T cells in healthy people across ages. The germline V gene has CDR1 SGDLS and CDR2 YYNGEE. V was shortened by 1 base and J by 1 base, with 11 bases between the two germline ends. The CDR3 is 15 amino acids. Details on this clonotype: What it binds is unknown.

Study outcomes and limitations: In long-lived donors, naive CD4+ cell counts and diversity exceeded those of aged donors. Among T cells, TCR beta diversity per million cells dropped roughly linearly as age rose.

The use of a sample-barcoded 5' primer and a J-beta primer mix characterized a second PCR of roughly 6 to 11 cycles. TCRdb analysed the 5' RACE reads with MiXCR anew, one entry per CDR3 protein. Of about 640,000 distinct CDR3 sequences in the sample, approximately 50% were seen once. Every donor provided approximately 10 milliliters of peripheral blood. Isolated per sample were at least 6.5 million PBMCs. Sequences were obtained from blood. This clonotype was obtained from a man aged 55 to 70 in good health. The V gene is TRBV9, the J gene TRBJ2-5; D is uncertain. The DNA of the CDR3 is TGTGCCAGCAGCGTAAGGGCTCACCCCCAAGAGACCCAGTACTTC. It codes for CASSVRAHPQETQYF.